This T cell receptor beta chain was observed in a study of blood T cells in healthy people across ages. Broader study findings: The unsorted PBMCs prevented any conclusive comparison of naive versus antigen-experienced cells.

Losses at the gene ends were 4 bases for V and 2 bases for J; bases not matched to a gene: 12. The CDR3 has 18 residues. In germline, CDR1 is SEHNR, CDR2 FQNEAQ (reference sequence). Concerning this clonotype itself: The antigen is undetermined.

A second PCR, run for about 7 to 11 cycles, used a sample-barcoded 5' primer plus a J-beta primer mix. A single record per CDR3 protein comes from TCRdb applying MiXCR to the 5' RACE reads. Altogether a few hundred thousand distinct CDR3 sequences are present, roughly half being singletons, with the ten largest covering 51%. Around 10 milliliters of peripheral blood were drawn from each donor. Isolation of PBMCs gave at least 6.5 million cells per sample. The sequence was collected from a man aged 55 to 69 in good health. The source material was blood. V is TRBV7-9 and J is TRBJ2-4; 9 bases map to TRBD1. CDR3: CASSSNDRTGVTKNIQYF. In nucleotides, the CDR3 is TGTGCCAGCAGCTCCAACGATAGGACAGGGGTGACCAAAAACATTCAGTACTTC.